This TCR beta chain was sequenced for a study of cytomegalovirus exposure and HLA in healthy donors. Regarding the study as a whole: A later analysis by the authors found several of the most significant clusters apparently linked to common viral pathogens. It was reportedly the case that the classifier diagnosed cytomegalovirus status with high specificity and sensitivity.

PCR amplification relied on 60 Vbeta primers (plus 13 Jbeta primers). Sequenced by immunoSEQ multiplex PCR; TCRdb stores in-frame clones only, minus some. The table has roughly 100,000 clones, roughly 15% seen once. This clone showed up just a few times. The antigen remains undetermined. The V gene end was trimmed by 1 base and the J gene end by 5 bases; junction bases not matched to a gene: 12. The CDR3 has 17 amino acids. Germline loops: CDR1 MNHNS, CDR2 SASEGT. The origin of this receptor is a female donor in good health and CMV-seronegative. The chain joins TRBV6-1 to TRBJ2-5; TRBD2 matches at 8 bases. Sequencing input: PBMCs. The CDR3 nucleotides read TGTGCCAGCAGTGAAGTAAGCGGGGGACGCGGGTTGGAGACCCAGTACTTC. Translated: CASSEVSGGRGLETQYF.